The T cell receptor beta chain described here comes from a study of T-cell memory formation after mild COVID-19. This clonotype was counted only a few times. As yet, its antigen is unknown. Trimming removed 6 bases from V and 6 bases from J, with 18 bases in between. This CDR3 spans 15 amino acids. Study-level results: There was no confirmation that second-wave clones peaking on day 37 were SARS-CoV-2 specific.

TCRdb re-analysed the 5' RACE reads in MiXCR, keeping a single row per CDR3 protein. The sample lists a few hundred thousand distinct CDR3 sequences, 15% to 20% occurring once. This clonotype originated in a man between 18 and 35 years old who had mild COVID-19 (a few samples of this study predate the infection). Cell type and time point are not known. The chain uses TRBV12-3 or TRBV12-4 and TRBJ1-5; possibly TRBD1 for D (5 bases). The specimen was PBMCs or a T cell subset sorted from them (not recorded which). The CDR3 spells CASSSPGQARQPQHF. Written as DNA, the CDR3 is TGTGCCAGCAGCTCTCCGGGGCAAGCGCGTCAGCCCCAGCATTTT.